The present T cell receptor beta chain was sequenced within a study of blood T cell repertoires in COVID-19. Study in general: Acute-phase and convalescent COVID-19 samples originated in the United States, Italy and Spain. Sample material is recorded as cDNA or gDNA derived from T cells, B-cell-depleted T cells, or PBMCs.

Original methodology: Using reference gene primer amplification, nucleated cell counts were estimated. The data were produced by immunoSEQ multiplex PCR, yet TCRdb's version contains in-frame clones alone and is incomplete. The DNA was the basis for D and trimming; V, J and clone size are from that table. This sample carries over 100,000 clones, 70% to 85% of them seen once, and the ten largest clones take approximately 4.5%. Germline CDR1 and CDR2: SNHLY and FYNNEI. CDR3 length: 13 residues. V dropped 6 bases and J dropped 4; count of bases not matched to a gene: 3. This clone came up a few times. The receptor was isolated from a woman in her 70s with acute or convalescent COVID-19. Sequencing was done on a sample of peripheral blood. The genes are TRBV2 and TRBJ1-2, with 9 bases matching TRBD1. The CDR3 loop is CASSLDRGYGYTF. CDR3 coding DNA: TGTGCCAGCAGCCTGGACAGGGGCTATGGCTACACCTTC.